These 13 T cell receptor beta chains share one sample of origin, sequenced in a study of blood T cell repertoires in COVID-19. Using immunoSEQ multiplex PCR, the repertoire was profiled, and TCRdb retains in-frame clones only, with some absent. This table has around 200,000 clones, roughly 85% appearing once. Sequencing input: peripheral blood. These receptors all stem from a woman of 80 years or more with acute or convalescent COVID-19.

The V call is TRBV28, the J call TRBJ1-2, with TRBD1 as a possible D gene (6 bases). V gave up 5 bases and J gave up 8 bases, with 15 bases separating them. CDR3 length equals 13 residues. Germline lookup yields CDR1 MDHEN and CDR2 SYDVKM. The CDR3, as DNA: TGTGCCAGCAGTCTTCTCGGTGGGGGCGGCTACACCTTC. It encodes CASSLLGGGGYTF.

The chain combines TRBV5-1 with TRBJ2-3, with 8 bases fitting TRBD1. V dropped 3 bases and J dropped 0; count of bases not matched to a gene: 3. Germline loops: CDR1 SGHRS, CDR2 YFSETQ. This CDR3 is 15 amino acids long. CDR3 sequence reads: CASSSDRASTDTQYF. The CDR3 nucleotides are TGCGCCAGCAGCTCGGACAGGGCTAGCACAGATACGCAGTATTTT.

As for this clone: This sample includes further DNA sequences coding for the same CDR3. The CDR3 sequence: CASSQGAGSTEAFF. The CDR3 region has the DNA TGCGCCAGCAGCCAAGGAGCCGGGAGCACTGAAGCTTTCTTT. The chain employs TRBV4-3 and TRBJ1-1; D gene unclear. The CDR3 loop spans 14 amino acids. From germline, CDR1 is LGHNA and CDR2 YSLEER. V shed 1 base and J shed 4 bases, with 10 bases lying between them.

V gene TRBV9 combines with J gene TRBJ2-4; 12 bases fit TRBD2. The CDR3 has 14 residues. Trimming cost V 3 bases and J 7 bases; bases outside gene matches: 2. CDR1 and CDR2 from the germline V gene are SGDLS and YYNGEE. The CDR3 sequence is CASSAGTSGNIQYF. As DNA, the CDR3 is TGTGCCAGCAGCGCGGGGACTAGCGGGAACATTCAGTACTTC.

The chain combines TRBV28 with TRBJ2-7; D not certain. Per germline, CDR1 MDHEN and CDR2 SYDVKM. V lost 4 bases and J 5 bases, leaving 6 bases between the germline ends. The CDR3 is made up of 11 amino acids. This CDR3 reads CASSWSDEQYF. CDR3 sequence (DNA): TGTGCCAGCAGTTGGTCGGACGAGCAGTACTTC.

The rearrangement joins TRBV19 to TRBJ1-1; 7 positions agree with TRBD1. The V gene's germline CDR1 is LNHDA and CDR2 SQIVND (reference sequence). The length of the CDR3 is 13 residues. J was trimmed by 1 base and V by 10 bases; bases with no gene match: 6. The DNA for the CDR3 is TGTGCCACCCAGGGGGTTCCGAACACTGAAGCTTTCTTT. Encoded protein: CATQGVPNTEAFF.

The chain has TRBV7-9 and TRBJ1-4, with TRBD1 identical over 11 bases. Trimming removed 0 bases from V and 8 bases from J; junction bases left unmatched: 11. Germline CDR1 is SEHNR and CDR2 is FQNEAQ (reference sequence). CDR3 length: 18 amino acids. This chain's CDR3 is CASSLADRGRSIREKLFF. The CDR3 region has the DNA TGTGCCAGCAGCTTAGCGGACAGGGGGCGTTCTATAAGGGAAAAACTGTTTTTT.

This clone was found once. This chain connects TRBV5-5 to TRBJ2-7, with 7 positions matching TRBD2. Germline V gives CDR1 SGHKS, CDR2 YYEKEE (reference sequence). J gave up 3 bases and V 2 bases, and 8 bases lay outside the gene matches. The CDR3 covers 15 residues. In DNA, the CDR3 is TGTGCCAGCAGCTTTTTGAGGGAGGGCCACTACGAGCAGTACTTC. It specifies CASSFLREGHYEQYF.

This chain joins TRBV24-1 and TRBJ1-1, with TRBD1 matching 7 bases. This CDR3 comprises 13 residues. The V and J ends lost 6 bases and 5 bases, in that order; junction bases with no gene match: 5. Germline loops: CDR1 KGHDR, CDR2 SFDVKD. The CDR3 DNA reads as TGTGCCACCAGTTCCCCAGGGGGAACTGAAGCTTTCTTT. As protein: CATSSPGGTEAFF.

V usage is TRBV4-3 and J usage is TRBJ1-3; a weak D match, TRBD1 (6 bases). This CDR3 has 17 residues. Trimming shortened V by 0 bases and J by 7 bases, and 19 bases separated the two germline ends. CDR1 is LGHNA and CDR2 is YSLEER in the germline V gene. The CDR3 loop is CASSQDLTGKAGNTIYF. DNA of the CDR3: TGCGCCAGCAGCCAAGATCTCACAGGGAAGGCAGGCAACACCATATATTTT.

This clone was seen a handful of times. Other DNA sequences from this sample encode an identical CDR3 as well. This chain links TRBV5-1 with TRBJ1-1; a weak D match, TRBD1 (5 bases). The CDR3 covers 14 residues. Trimming took off 2 bases at V and 1 base at J, with 9 bases between the two ends. Germline loops: CDR1 SGHRS, CDR2 YFSETQ. CDR3 coding DNA: TGCGCCAGCAGCTTCGACGGGGGGAACACTGAAGCTTTCTTT. Translating it yields CASSFDGGNTEAFF.

This chain joins TRBV18 and TRBJ2-7, with D possibly TRBD1 on 5 matching bases. Germline lookup yields CDR1 KGHSH and CDR2 LQKENI. The CDR3 spans 13 residues. V lost 3 bases and J 5 bases, leaving 11 bases between the germline ends. The CDR3 coding sequence is TGTGCCAGCTCACCCGTTGGGGCCCACGAGCAGTACTTC. Its translation: CASSPVGAHEQYF.

The genes are TRBV27 and TRBJ1-2, with D possibly TRBD1 on 6 matching bases. Between the trimmed V and J ends, which lost 0 bases and 0 bases, there was a span of 11 bases. The CDR3 contains 16 residues. The germline CDR1 and CDR2 sequences are MNHEY and SMNVEV (reference sequence). Here the CDR3 reads CASSLSAGAPNYGYTF. The CDR3 DNA reads TGTGCCAGCAGTTTATCCGCAGGGGCGCCTAACTATGGCTACACCTTC.